One and the same sample provided the 19 T cell receptor beta chains below, sequenced in a study of tumor-infiltrating lymphocytes in primary liver carcinoma. The source material, roughly 18-30 mg of unsorted bulk tissue, was used to co-extract RNA and DNA. Starting from around 510 ng of total RNA, TCR beta cDNA was produced with a primer in the constant region. Sequencing libraries for TCR beta derived from three nested multiplex PCR rounds that used slightly modified ARM-PCR. Running 9 to 10 cycles apiece, the first two PCR rounds relied on TRBV1-TRBV30 forward primers together with a C-beta reverse primer. MiXCR, run by TCRdb on the multiplex PCR reads, gives a single entry per CDR3 protein. This sample carries roughly 120,000 distinct CDR3 sequences, 64% of them seen once, and the ten largest clones take approximately 8%. Specimen: liver tumor tissue from sampling region 3. Stated subset: tumor region T3, left-lateral pole. These receptors originate from a woman aged 60 to 75 with primary liver carcinoma and hepatitis B virus infection.

As concerns this clonotype: The CDR3 does not end in the conserved phenylalanine or tryptophan, so this is likely a read error. The rearrangement joins TRBV29-1 to TRBJ2-3; D is possibly TRBD1 or TRBD2 (7 bases each). Germline values: CDR1 SQVTM, CDR2 ANQGSEA. The CDR3 extends over 12 amino acids. CDR3 in amino acids: CSGEGAEDTQYV. The DNA for the CDR3 is TGCAGCGGGGAGGGGGCGGAAGATACACAGTATGTT.

In regard to this clonotype: A read error may be the cause here, since a much bigger clone is one base away. Here the CDR3 reads CASRKDRSGNQPQHF. CDR3 DNA sequence: TGTGCCAGCAGGAAAGACAGGTCTGGCAATCAGCCCCAGCATTTT. The rearrangement joins TRBV6-1 to TRBJ1-5, with a possible D match to TRBD1 (6 bases). V shed 6 bases and J shed 2 bases, with 14 bases lying between them. Germline V gene data show CDR1 as MNHNS and CDR2 as SASEGT. The CDR3 is 15 amino acids.

Comments on this clonotype: This could be a read error, since a much larger clone is one nucleotide away. Because the CDR3 is missing its conserved closing phenylalanine or tryptophan, this is likely a read error. The chain carries TRBV10-2 and TRBJ2-7; 9 bases are a match to TRBD1. Germline assignment: CDR1 WSHSY and CDR2 SAAADI. V gave up 10 bases and J gave up 4 bases; unmatched junction bases: 8. The CDR3 covers 13 residues. The CDR3 reads CATNSGTGYEQYL. For the CDR3, the DNA is TGCGCCACCAACTCCGGGACAGGGTACGAGCAGTACTTA.

A note on this clonotype: A read error may produce the germline difference seen at one junction end. The chain employs TRBV6-5 and TRBJ2-3; TRBD2 aligns across 7 bases. In germline, CDR1 is MNHEY, CDR2 SVGAGI. The CDR3 contains 13 residues. CDR3 sequence reads: CASSGTIRDTQYF. The CDR3 nucleotides read TGTGCCAGCAGTGGGACTATTCGGGATACGCAGTATTTC.

With respect to this clonotype: Lacking the conserved final phenylalanine or tryptophan, this CDR3 likely reflects a read error. This chain links TRBV11-3 with TRBJ2-1; D may be TRBD2 (5 bases). CDR3 length: 17 amino acids. V lost 0 bases and J lost 1, with 13 bases in between. The germline V gene encodes CDR1 SGHNT and CDR2 YENEEA. CDR3 region: CASSLDPGSFSYNEQFL. DNA of the CDR3: TGTGCCAGCAGCTTAGATCCGGGGAGTTTTTCCTACAATGAGCAGTTCCTC.

This clonotype has only one observation. At one boundary the junction diverges from the germline segment, which might be a read error. V and J are TRBV11-2 and TRBJ1-3, with TRBD1 matching 7 bases. The CDR3 consists of 15 residues. Germline assignment: CDR1 SGHAT and CDR2 FQNNGV. As DNA, the CDR3 is TGTGCCAGCGGCATAACAGGGGCAACTGGGAACACCATATATTTT. It translates to CASGITGATGNTIYF.

Only a few counts were recorded for this clonotype. The CDR3 region has the DNA TGCGCCAGCAGCTTCTTGGGGGGACTAGCTAATGAGCAGTTCTTC. Translating it yields CASSFLGGLANEQFF. The chain uses TRBV5-1 and TRBJ2-1, with 9 bases matching TRBD2. Germline V gives CDR1 SGHRS, CDR2 YFSETQ. There are 15 residues in the CDR3. After removal of 2 bases from V and 7 bases from J, the junction contained 7 bases not matched to a gene.

This clonotype was detected many times. This rearrangement joins TRBV6-1 to TRBJ2-7; D might be TRBD1 or TRBD2, each matching 5 bases. V was cut by 1 base and J by 9 bases, with 13 bases left in between. CDR3 length: 13 amino acids. Per the germline V gene, CDR1 is MNHNS and CDR2 is SASEGT. The CDR3: CASSEVTARGQYF. DNA for the CDR3: TGTGCCAGCAGTGAAGTGACAGCCCGGGGGCAGTACTTC.

The table lists this clonotype with a count of one. Mismatch with germline at one junction end may stem from a read error. This sequence joins TRBV20-1 and TRBJ1-1, with D possibly TRBD1 on 5 matching bases. This CDR3 has 13 amino acids. The germline V gene encodes CDR1 DFQATT and CDR2 SNEGSKA (reference sequence). The CDR3 nucleotides read TGCAGTGCTAGGGTTCCAGGGCGGACTGAAGCTTTGTTT. Protein product: CSARVPGRTEALF.

As for this clonotype: Germline and junction disagree at one end, which may indicate a read error. The chain employs TRBV11-2 and TRBJ1-3; D gene unclear. Germline CDR1 is SGHAT and CDR2 is FQNNGV. CDR3 length equals 13 residues. The CDR3 DNA sequence: TGTGCCAGCAGCTCCCCCGGCGGAAACACCACATATTTT. As protein: CASSSPGGNTTYF.

This chain joins TRBV11-2 and TRBJ2-1, with TRBD2 as a possible D gene (6 bases). The CDR3 runs 13 residues. V lost 3 bases, J lost 12 bases, and 15 bases lay in between. Germline CDR1 and CDR2: SGHAT and FQNNGV. CDR3 DNA: TGTGCCAGCAGCTTGGCTGGGACTCCCTTGCAGTTCTTC. It yields the protein CASSLAGTPLQFF.

Remarks on this clonotype: A clone one base away is much larger, so this may be a read error. This chain connects TRBV7-8 to TRBJ2-3, with D perhaps matching TRBD1 (6 bases). From germline, CDR1 is SGHVS and CDR2 FQNEAQ. This CDR3 is built from 14 residues. The CDR3 loop reads CSSSTTRGLNTQYF. The CDR3, as DNA: TGTTCCAGCAGCACTACTAGGGGGTTAAATACGCAGTATTTT.

This chain connects TRBV25-1 to TRBJ1-5; D gene uncertain. The CDR3 is 15 residues long. CDR1 is MGHDK and CDR2 is SYGVNS in the germline V gene. V was clipped by 3 bases and J by 2 bases, with 11 bases between them. The CDR3 region is CASSDVGWGNQPQHF. CDR3 DNA: TGTGCCAGCAGTGACGTGGGATGGGGCAATCAGCCCCAGCATTTT.

As to this clonotype: A read error may produce the germline difference seen at one junction end. For the CDR3, the DNA is TGTGCCAGCAGTTATGTGAACAGGGGCGGCTGCACCTTC. It codes for CASSYVNRGGCTF. The V and J genes are TRBV6-6 and TRBJ1-2; 7 bases fit TRBD1. Germline V lookup: CDR1 MNHNY, CDR2 SVGAGI (reference sequence). There are 13 residues in the CDR3.

The chain joins TRBV28 to TRBJ2-5; 12 bases match TRBD2. The CDR3 covers 15 residues. CDR1 and CDR2 (germline): MDHEN, SYDVKM. Trimming cost V 4 bases and J 4 bases; bases outside gene matches: 4. The CDR3 DNA is TGTGCCAGCAGTTCCCTAGCGGGAGGGGGAGAGACCCAGTACTTC. This gives the protein CASSSLAGGGETQYF.

This clonotype occurred many times. The chain has TRBV5-1 and TRBJ2-6; D is unresolved. There are 14 residues in the CDR3. Trimming removed 4 bases from V and 0 bases from J, with 5 bases in between. CDR1 and CDR2 (germline): SGHRS, YFSETQ. CDR3 region: CASSRISGANVLTF. CDR3 DNA sequence: TGCGCCAGCAGCCGGATCTCTGGGGCCAACGTCCTGACTTTC.

This rearrangement joins TRBV28 to TRBJ2-3; D is uncertain. Germline V gene data show CDR1 as MDHEN and CDR2 as SYDVKM. With 8 bases removed from V and 4 bases from J, the gap between germline ends came to 13 bases. The CDR3 length is 13 residues. The CDR3 bases are TGTGCCAGCCGAGAGCCTCTCGCAGATACGCAGTATTTT. This codes for CASREPLADTQYF.

Comment on this clonotype: This may come from a read error, since a much larger clone is one base off. The genes are TRBV7-9 and TRBJ1-2; D is undetermined. The length of the CDR3 is 13 residues. Per the germline V gene, CDR1 is SEHNR and CDR2 is FQNEAQ (reference sequence). V was cut by 0 bases and J by 7 bases, with 9 bases left in between. CDR3 protein: CASSLALGIGYTF. The CDR3 nucleotides are TGTGCCAGCAGCTTAGCGCTTGGGATTGGCTACACCTTC. The full variable domain, its missing parts supplied by reference TRBV7-9 and TRBJ1-2, is DTGVSQNPRHKITKRGQNVTFRCDPISEHNRLYWYRQTLGQGPEFLTYFQNEAQLEKSRLLSDRFSAERPKGSFSTLEIQRTEQGDSAMYLCASSLALGIGYTFGSGTRLTVV.

This clonotype was seen at least ten times. The chain uses TRBV7-8 and TRBJ2-3, with 8 bases aligning to TRBD2. This CDR3 contains 15 residues. J lost 4 bases, V lost 6 bases, and 9 bases had no gene match. The germline gives CDR1 SGHVS, CDR2 FQNEAQ. CDR3 residues: CASSDSLAGADTQYF. CDR3 DNA sequence: TGTGCCAGCAGTGATAGTCTAGCGGGTGCAGATACGCAGTATTTT. Drawing the rest from reference TRBV7-8 and TRBJ2-3, the complete variable domain is GAGVSQSPRYKVAKRGQDVALRCDPISGHVSLFWYQQALGQGPEFLTYFQNEAQLDKSGLPSDRFFAERPEGSVSTLKIQRTQQEDSAVYLCASSDSLAGADTQYFGPGTRLTVL.